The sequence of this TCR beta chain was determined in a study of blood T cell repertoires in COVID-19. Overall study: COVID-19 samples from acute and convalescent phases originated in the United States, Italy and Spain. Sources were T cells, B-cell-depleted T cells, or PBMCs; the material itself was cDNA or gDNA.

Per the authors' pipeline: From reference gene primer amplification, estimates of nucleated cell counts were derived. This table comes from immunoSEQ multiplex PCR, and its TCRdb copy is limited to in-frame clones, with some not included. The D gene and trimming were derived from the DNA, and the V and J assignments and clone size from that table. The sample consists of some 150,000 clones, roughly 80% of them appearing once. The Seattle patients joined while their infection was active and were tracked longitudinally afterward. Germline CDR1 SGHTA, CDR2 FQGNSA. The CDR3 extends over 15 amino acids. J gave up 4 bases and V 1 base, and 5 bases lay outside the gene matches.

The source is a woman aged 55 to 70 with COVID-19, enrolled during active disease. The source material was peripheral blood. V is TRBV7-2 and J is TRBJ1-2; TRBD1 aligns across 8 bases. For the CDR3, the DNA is TGTGCCAGCAGCTTAGGGCAGGGGGCTTTCTATGGCTACACCTTC. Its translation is CASSLGQGAFYGYTF.